A selection of T cell receptor beta chains follows, all from one sample in a study of graft-versus-host responses after intestinal transplantation. These receptors' targets are unknown. Method: immunoSEQ multiplex PCR; TCRdb's copy keeps in-frame clones and lacks some. Among around 120,000 clones, about nine tenths were seen once, and the ten largest hold approximately 0.18%. Material: unstimulated CD4+ T cells sorted from spleen or lymph node cells, obtained before intestinal transplant. The origin of the receptors is a human donor who received an intestinal transplant. The CDR3 runs from the conserved cysteine through the conserved F or W. The D gene is left open where the match is weak. Only some rows state a clone size, as once, few, many or a class for expanded clones.

V	D	J	length	size	CDR3	DNA
TRBV28	NA	TRBJ1-2	15	NA	CASSLSRDTNYGYTF	TGTGCCAGCAGTTTATCCAGGGATACTAACTATGGCTACACCTTC
TRBV18	NA	TRBJ1-1	13	NA	CASLLQGYAEAFF	TGTGCCAGCTTGTTACAGGGTTACGCTGAAGCTTTCTTT
TRBV4-3	TRBD2	TRBJ2-3	18	NA	CASSQDGGGRVSTDTQYF	TGCGCCAGCAGCCAAGATGGTGGGGGGAGGGTAAGCACAGATACGCAGTATTTT
TRBV30	NA	TRBJ1-1	15	NA	CAGSCDLVGNTEAFF	TGTGCCGGATCTTGTGACCTAGTGGGGAACACTGAAGCTTTCTTT
TRBV2	TRBD2	TRBJ2-1	14	NA	CASRTSGRGRKQFF	TGTGCCAGCCGGACTAGCGGGAGAGGTAGGAAGCAGTTCTTC
TRBV7-9	TRBD1	TRBJ2-7	15	NA	CASSPRQGGTYEQYF	TGTGCCAGCAGCCCCCGACAGGGGGGAACCTACGAGCAGTACTTC
TRBV7-2	NA	TRBJ1-5	16	NA	CASSLSFGRGYQPQHF	TGTGCCAGCAGCTTATCCTTCGGGAGGGGATATCAGCCCCAGCATTTT
TRBV2	NA	TRBJ2-4	12	NA	CASSEGIQTQYF	TGTGCCAGCAGTGAAGGGATACAGACTCAGTACTTC
TRBV30	TRBD2	TRBJ2-1	17	NA	CAWSSYWTSGAYNEQFF	TGTGCCTGGAGCTCGTACTGGACTAGCGGTGCTTACAATGAGCAGTTCTTC
TRBV6-5	NA	TRBJ1-6	15	few	CASTTAGDTNSPLHF	TGTGCCAGCACTACCGCGGGGGACACAAATTCACCCCTCCACTTT
TRBV2	NA	TRBJ2-1	16	NA	CASSEQLDPLYNEQFF	TGTGCCAGCAGTGAGCAACTAGACCCACTTTACAATGAGCAGTTCTTC
TRBV19	NA	TRBJ1-5	17	NA	CASSIGLRALGSQPQHF	TGTGCCAGTAGTATAGGATTGAGGGCTCTAGGGAGTCAGCCCCAGCATTTT
TRBV5-3	TRBD1	TRBJ1-1	18	NA	CARSLKGQGAGMNTEAFF	TGTGCCAGAAGCTTGAAGGGACAGGGGGCGGGAATGAACACTGAAGCTTTCTTT
TRBV5-6	TRBD1	TRBJ2-1	15	NA	CASSYRDRVFNEQFF	TGTGCCAGCAGCTACCGGGACAGGGTGTTCAATGAGCAGTTCTTC
TRBV6-1	TRBD1	TRBJ2-7	14	few	CASHSDRGFHEQYF	TGTGCCAGCCACTCGGACAGGGGATTCCACGAGCAGTACTTC
TRBV5-4	TRBD2	TRBJ2-3	16	NA	CASSLRSSGRADTQYF	TGTGCCAGCAGCTTGAGGTCTAGCGGGAGGGCAGATACGCAGTATTTT
TRBV28	NA	TRBJ2-2	14	NA	CASSFRVNTGELFF	TGTGCCAGCAGTTTCCGGGTGAACACCGGGGAGCTGTTTTTT
TRBV5-8	NA	TRBJ1-1	11	NA	CASSTVGGAFF	TGTGCCAGCAGCACTGTGGGGGGGGCTTTCTTT
TRBV18	NA	TRBJ1-1	12	NA	CASSPSVTEAFF	TGTGCCAGCTCCCCCTCGGTCACTGAAGCTTTCTTT
TRBV28	NA	TRBJ2-2	13	NA	CANRRGNTGELFF	TGTGCCAACCGCAGGGGGAACACCGGGGAGCTGTTTTTT
TRBV9	NA	TRBJ2-1	15	few	CASSVKVGGYNEQFF	TGTGCCAGCAGCGTCAAGGTGGGGGGCTACAATGAGCAGTTCTTC
TRBV7-9	NA	TRBJ1-1	15	NA	CASRPRVGVNTEAFF	TGTGCCAGCAGGCCCCGGGTGGGTGTGAACACTGAAGCTTTCTTT
TRBV4-1	NA	TRBJ2-7	14	NA	CASSRPETSYEQYF	TGCGCCAGCAGCCGGCCCGAAACTAGCTACGAGCAGTACTTC
TRBV18	NA	TRBJ2-2	15	few	CASSERAANTGELFF	TGTGCCAGCTCTGAGAGGGCGGCGAACACCGGGGAGCTGTTTTTT
TRBV5-1	NA	TRBJ1-3	16	NA	CASSPETEISGNTIYF	TGCGCCAGCAGCCCGGAGACAGAAATCTCTGGAAACACCATATATTTT
TRBV18	TRBD1	TRBJ1-2	14	once	CASSRTGEIYGYTF	TGTGCCAGCTCGCGGACAGGGGAGATCTATGGCTACACCTTC
TRBV6-1	NA	TRBJ1-2	14	NA	CASTWAALNYGYTF	TGTGCCAGCACTTGGGCAGCACTTAACTATGGCTACACCTTC
TRBV12-5	TRBD2	TRBJ2-7	14	NA	CASGWGTNSYEQYF	TGTGCTAGTGGTTGGGGGACTAACTCCTACGAGCAGTACTTC
TRBV6-5	NA	TRBJ2-3	16	NA	CASSYSGVTSTDTQYF	TGTGCCAGCAGTTACTCCGGGGTGACTAGCACAGATACGCAGTATTTT
TRBV21-1	NA	TRBJ2-5	13	NA	CASTWTGEETQYF	TGTGCCAGCACCTGGACAGGGGAAGAGACCCAGTACTTC
TRBV10-2	TRBD2	TRBJ2-7	16	NA	CASSGPWGGDSYEQYF	TGCGCCAGCAGTGGGCCCTGGGGGGGGGATTCCTACGAGCAGTACTTC
TRBV7-2	TRBD1	TRBJ1-4	16	NA	CASSNIGTGIMEKLFF	TGTGCCAGCAGCAACATCGGGACAGGGATTATGGAAAAACTGTTTTTT
TRBV7-8	NA	TRBJ2-2	15	once	CASRTGGGNTGELFF	TGTGCCAGCCGGACCGGCGGGGGCAACACCGGGGAGCTGTTTTTT
TRBV19	NA	TRBJ1-2	12	NA	CASTQDGYGYTF	TGTGCCAGTACACAGGATGGCTATGGCTACACCTTC
TRBV7-6	NA	TRBJ2-1	16	NA	CASSSPTGRRYNEQFF	TGTGCCAGCAGCTCACCGACAGGGAGGCGCTACAATGAGCAGTTCTTC